These T cell receptor beta chains were read from a single sample in a study of OX40 agonist ivuxolimab in advanced cancers. Data came from immunoSEQ multiplex PCR; TCRdb stores just in-frame clones and leaves some out. Found here are under 55,000 clones, around 92% of them singletons; the top ten hold about 15%. The sample in question was CD4+ or CD8+ T cells sorted from blood, obtained in a trial of the OX40 agonist ivuxolimab. The receptors stem from an adult with an advanced solid tumor such as melanoma, head and neck, liver or kidney cancer. CDR3s leave out the opening cysteine and the closing phenylalanine or tryptophan. Fields, in order: V gene, J gene, CDR3 protein.

TRBV6-1	TRBJ1-1	ASSDVRITEAF
TRBV29-1	TRBJ1-1	SVTGQGAVGTEAF
TRBV9	TRBJ2-4	ASSNPGVGAKNIQY
TRBV10-3	TRBJ2-7	AISEVGQGSGEQY
TRBV27	TRBJ1-1	ASSTAPFMNTEAF
TRBV27	TRBJ1-1	ASSTHFRGMEAF
TRBV19	TRBJ1-5	ASIPDGVGGNQPQH
TRBV28	TRBJ1-5	ASNRQREINQPQH
TRBV7-9	TRBJ2-1	ASSLASGGADEQF
TRBV27	TRBJ1-2	ASSSTGGRYGYT
TRBV11-3	TRBJ2-1	ASSPSQRRYNEQF
TRBV11-2	TRBJ2-1	ASSRASGGTSYNEQF
TRBV27	TRBJ2-7	ASSSEVGGSYEQY
TRBV10-2	TRBJ1-4	ASGDRGFREKLF
TRBV11-1	TRBJ2-1	ASRPRVTYNEQF
TRBV12-5	TRBJ2-1	ASAGTYNEQF
TRBV5-4	TRBJ1-6	ASSLNRAVSPLH
TRBV7-8	TRBJ2-5	ASSLMASGQETQY
TRBV7-9	TRBJ1-4	ASSISQTGGGKLF
TRBV2	TRBJ1-4	ASRQRPAQNEKLF
TRBV7-9	TRBJ2-1	ASSPTGTSGFNEQF
TRBV2	TRBJ2-3	ASSERVVAGGRTDTQY
TRBV4-2	TRBJ2-1	ASSHAGTSVYNEQF
TRBV5-1	TRBJ2-7	ASSSSGIRWEQY
TRBV19	TRBJ1-5	ASSITGASNQPQH
TRBV11-2	TRBJ1-6	ASSVAGGSSNSPLH
TRBV15	TRBJ2-1	ATSRELLGSYNEQF
TRBV15	TRBJ1-5	ATSNGPYQPQH
TRBV7-6	TRBJ2-1	ASSYKYEQF
TRBV6-1	TRBJ2-3	ASSEGTGHTDTQY
TRBV13	TRBJ2-7	ASSLAMGPYEQY